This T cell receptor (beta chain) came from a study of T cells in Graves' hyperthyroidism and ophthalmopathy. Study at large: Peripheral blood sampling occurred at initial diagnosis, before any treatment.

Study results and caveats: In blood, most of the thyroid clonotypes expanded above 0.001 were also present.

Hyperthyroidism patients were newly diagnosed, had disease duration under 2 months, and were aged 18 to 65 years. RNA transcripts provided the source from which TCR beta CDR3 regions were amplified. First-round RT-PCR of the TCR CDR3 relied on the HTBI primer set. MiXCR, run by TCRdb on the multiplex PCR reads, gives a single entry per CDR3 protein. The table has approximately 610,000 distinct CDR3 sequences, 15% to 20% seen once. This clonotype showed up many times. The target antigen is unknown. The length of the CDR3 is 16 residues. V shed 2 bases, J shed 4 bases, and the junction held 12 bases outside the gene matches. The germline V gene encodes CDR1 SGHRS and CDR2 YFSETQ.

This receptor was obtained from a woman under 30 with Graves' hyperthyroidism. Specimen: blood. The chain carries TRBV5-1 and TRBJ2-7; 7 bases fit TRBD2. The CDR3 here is CASSLEPRLAIYEQYF. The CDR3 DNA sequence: TGCGCCAGCAGCTTAGAGCCCCGACTAGCTATTTACGAGCAGTACTTC.